The 21 T cell receptor beta chains below all came from one sample that was sequenced in a study of T cell responses to AZD1222 COVID-19 vaccine. The data were produced by immunoSEQ multiplex PCR, yet TCRdb's version contains in-frame clones alone and is incomplete. The sample comprises around 96,000 clones, around 83% of which are singletons, and about 6% rests with the top ten. Sequenced material: peripheral blood, taken 28 days after the second AZD1222 dose. The receptors here all came from an adult who received the AZD1222 COVID-19 vaccine.

The chain recombines TRBV27 with TRBJ2-1; no clear D gene. Germline CDR1 is MNHEY and CDR2 is SMNVEV (reference sequence). The CDR3 is 13 residues long. Trimming stripped 0 bases from V and 8 bases from J, with 8 bases between. In DNA form, the CDR3 reads TGTGCCAGCAGTTTATCGATAGGGTATGAGCAGTTCTTC. Translation: CASSLSIGYEQFF.

This sequence joins TRBV4-3 and TRBJ2-1, with 8 positions matching TRBD2. The germline CDR1 and CDR2 sequences are LGHNA and YSLEER. J gave up 1 base and V 0 bases, and 5 bases lay outside the gene matches. The CDR3 extends over 17 amino acids. DNA of the CDR3: TGCGCCAGCAGCCAAGATAACCTAGCGGGTTCCTACAATGAGCAGTTCTTC. Residues: CASSQDNLAGSYNEQFF.

The chain joins TRBV27 to TRBJ2-7; no definite D call. Trimming pared 2 bases from V and 0 bases from J, leaving 11 bases between. The germline V gene encodes CDR1 MNHEY and CDR2 SMNVEV (reference sequence). The length of the CDR3 is 15 residues. This chain's CDR3 is CASSLVFGYSYEQYF. The CDR3 DNA reads as TGTGCCAGCAGTTTAGTGTTCGGCTACTCCTACGAGCAGTACTTC.

The chain carries TRBV28 and TRBJ1-4; maybe TRBD1 (6 bases). The V end was cut by 7 bases, the J end by 8 bases, with 17 bases between. This CDR3 comprises 14 residues. Germline V gene lookup returns CDR1 MDHEN and CDR2 SYDVKM. CDR3 region: CASISVRGGEKLFF. The CDR3 DNA is TGTGCCAGCATCTCTGTCAGGGGAGGCGAAAAACTGTTTTTT.

This chain links TRBV5-6 with TRBJ2-1; D might be TRBD1 (6 bases). This CDR3 has 13 amino acids. The V and J ends lost 2 bases and 10 bases respectively, with 13 bases between them. Germline CDR1 is SGHDT and CDR2 is YYEEEE. This chain's CDR3 is CASSFTRGYEQFF. The DNA of the CDR3 is TGTGCCAGCAGCTTCACGAGGGGGTACGAGCAGTTCTTC.

The DNA of the CDR3 is TGTGCCAGTAGTATAGGTAACCGGCCTGGCTACACCTTC. Its translation is CASSIGNRPGYTF. The chain has TRBV19 and TRBJ1-2; D uncertain. The CDR3 totals 13 residues. Looked up from germline, CDR1 is LNHDA and CDR2 is SQIVND (reference sequence). Deletions cut 1 base from V and 7 bases from J, with 10 bases between.

The chain has TRBV4-3 and TRBJ2-1, with 9 nucleotides matching TRBD2. The germline V gene encodes CDR1 LGHNA and CDR2 YSLEER. J was trimmed by 9 bases and V by 1 base; bases with no gene match: 7. CDR3 length: 15 residues. CDR3 in amino acids: CASSQGASGMIEQFF. CDR3 DNA: TGCGCCAGCAGCCAAGGGGCTAGCGGGATGATTGAGCAGTTCTTC.

The V gene is TRBV5-1, the J gene TRBJ2-7, with 7 bases fitting TRBD1. Germline-derived CDR1 and CDR2 are SGHRS and YFSETQ. There are 14 residues in the CDR3. Trimming at V came to 7 bases and at J to 5 bases, leaving 12 bases not matched to a gene. CDR3 loop: CASAEGQPINEQYF. The DNA for the CDR3 is TGCGCCAGCGCAGAGGGACAGCCTATTAACGAGCAGTACTTC.

This chain joins TRBV10-2 and TRBJ2-2; D call uncertain. Germline CDR1 and CDR2: WSHSY and SAAADI. V gave up 3 bases and J gave up 3 bases, with 2 bases separating them. This CDR3 contains 12 residues. CDR3 sequence (DNA): TGCGCCAGCAGTGACGACACCGGGGAGCTGTTTTTT. It encodes CASSDDTGELFF.

The chain links TRBV5-4 to TRBJ1-2, with D perhaps matching TRBD1 (6 bases). Germline V lookup: CDR1 SGHNT, CDR2 YYREEE (reference sequence). This CDR3 spans 16 amino acids. V shed 3 bases and J shed 2 bases, with 17 bases lying between them. The CDR3 loop is CASSSPGGGDNYGYTF. The CDR3 DNA follows: TGTGCCAGCAGCTCACCCGGAGGGGGGGACAACTATGGCTACACCTTC.

The chain couples TRBV6-5 to TRBJ2-3; no clear D. Germline-derived CDR1 and CDR2 are MNHEY and SVGAGI. Trimming stripped 4 bases from V and 11 bases from J, with 13 bases between. There are 12 residues in the CDR3. The CDR3: CASSLSGVWQYF. Here the CDR3 DNA reads TGTGCCAGCAGTTTATCCGGAGTGTGGCAGTATTTT.

The chain joins TRBV9 to TRBJ1-5, with D possibly TRBD1 on 5 matching bases. The CDR3 spans 17 residues. The V end was cut by 0 bases, the J end by 0 bases, with 13 bases between. Germline lookup yields CDR1 SGDLS and CDR2 YYNGEE. DNA for the CDR3: TGTGCCAGCAGCGTAGGAGGAGACAGAGCTAGCAATCAGCCCCAGCATTTT. Residues: CASSVGGDRASNQPQHF. The whole variable domain, remainder taken from reference TRBV9 and TRBJ1-5, is DSGVTQTPKHLITATGQRVTLRCSPRSGDLSVYWYQQSLDQGLQFLIQYYNGEERAKGNILERFSAQQFPDLHSELNLSSLELGDSALYFCASSVGGDRASNQPQHFGDGTRLSIL.

Here the CDR3 reads CASSLAVHTDTQYF. The CDR3 DNA is TGTGCCAGCAGCTTGGCAGTCCACACAGATACGCAGTATTTT. V gene TRBV5-8 combines with J gene TRBJ2-3; D not resolved. Between the trimmed V and J ends, which lost 0 bases and 2 bases, there was a span of 7 bases. Germline lookup yields CDR1 SGHTS and CDR2 YDEGEE. CDR3 size: 14 residues.

In DNA, the CDR3 is TGTGCCAGCAGCTTAGCTACATATAGCAATCAGCCCCAGCATTTT. Translating it yields CASSLATYSNQPQHF. This chain links TRBV7-2 with TRBJ1-5; no firm D call. Germline V lookup: CDR1 SGHTA, CDR2 FQGNSA. Trimming removed 0 bases at V and 0 bases at J, with 6 bases between. This CDR3 has 15 amino acids.

The CDR3 loop reads CASSSWRVSTGELFF. Written as DNA, the CDR3 is TGTGCCAGTAGTTCTTGGAGGGTTAGCACCGGGGAGCTGTTTTTT. The chain uses TRBV19 and TRBJ2-2; a weak D match, TRBD2 (6 bases). This CDR3 is 15 amino acids long. V gave up 5 bases and J gave up 4 bases, with 14 bases separating them. CDR1 and CDR2 (germline): LNHDA, SQIVND (reference sequence).

The chain combines TRBV24-1 with TRBJ1-5, with TRBD1 matching 9 bases. The CDR3 runs to 16 residues. Germline CDR1 reads KGHDR; CDR2 reads SFDVKD. V dropped 4 bases and J dropped 6; count of bases not matched to a gene: 9. CDR3 protein: CATSDPTGGDGQPQHF. CDR3 bases: TGTGCCACCAGTGACCCAACAGGGGGCGACGGTCAGCCCCAGCATTTT.

The rearrangement uses TRBV7-2 and TRBJ2-7, with 10 bases matching TRBD2. The CDR3 is 15 amino acids. The trim removed 4 bases at V and 0 bases at J, leaving 3 bases unmatched. Germline V CDR1 and CDR2: SGHTA, FQGNSA. For the CDR3, the DNA is TGTGCCAGCAGCTCCCGGACTAGCGGCTCCTACGAGCAGTACTTC. It yields the protein CASSSRTSGSYEQYF.

This clone was counted once. The chain is built from TRBV30 and TRBJ1-3, with D uncertain. Germline V gene data show CDR1 as GTSNPN and CDR2 as SVGIG (reference sequence). The CDR3 is made up of 13 amino acids. Deletions cut 2 bases from V and 0 bases from J, with 5 bases between. The CDR3 DNA reads TGTGCCTGGAGTTTTTACTCTGGAAACACCATATATTTT. This sequence encodes CAWSFYSGNTIYF.

With respect to this clone: The junction does not match germline at one end; this may be a read error. This chain links TRBV7-8 with TRBJ2-7, with 8 bases matching TRBD1. This CDR3 is built from 14 residues. CDR1 is SGHVS, CDR2 FQNEAQ, per germline. The CDR3 region has the DNA TGTGCCAGCAGCTTGGCAGGGGGCTCCCACGAGCAGTACTTC. Its protein product is CASSLAGGSHEQYF.

Only a few counts were recorded for this clone. The J gene is TRBJ1-6, the V gene TRBV6-1, with unresolved D. Trimming took off 3 bases at V and 9 bases at J, with 15 bases between the two ends. The V gene's germline CDR1 is MNHNS and CDR2 SASEGT. The CDR3 sequence is 15 residues long. The CDR3 here is CASSDKGKMGSPLHF. The CDR3 DNA reads TGTGCCAGCAGTGATAAAGGGAAGATGGGTTCACCCCTCCACTTT.

The chain recombines TRBV10-3 with TRBJ1-3; 12 bases match TRBD1. Germline V gene sequence: CDR1 ENHRY, CDR2 SYGVKD. The CDR3 has 20 amino acids. The ends lost 6 bases at V and 0 bases at J; junction bases unmatched: 15. Here the CDR3 DNA reads TGTGCCATCAGACTGACCGGGACAGGGGGCGTCCAGAGCTCTGGAAACACCATATATTTT. This codes for CAIRLTGTGGVQSSGNTIYF.